Below, one TCR beta chain is given with its context. The specificity of this receptor is unknown. Qualities for individual bases were not recorded, and no much larger clone is one base off. This sample is part of a study of T cell responses to AZD1222 COVID-19 vaccine (dated by TCRdb to the early 2020s). Looking at the study overall: TCR sequencing covered approximately 230 trial participants: around 210 given two doses of AZD1222 and around 25 given two doses of MenACWY control vaccine. Trial participants were enrolled into age subgroups of 18-55, 56-69 and 70-plus years, which contained 148, 28 and 57 TCR-sequenced participants, respectively.

Overall study outcomes, separate from this receptor: A significant rise in spike-specific TCR breadth and depth was observed after two AZD1222 doses relative to day 0 and relative to MenACWY recipients. Most participants were white British and females outnumbered males, and the authors suggested that clonal diversity may have been underestimated. Because no samples from the day 14 peak response were available, repertoires could be characterized only after the peak T cell response. CD4 TCRs associated with the vaccine covered the entire spike protein, and the dominant responses were in regions 160-218 and 743-854. In the small 56-69-year group, the increase in depth fell short of significance, most likely because of low power. Conclusions about previously exposed vaccinees were limited because only six AZD1222 recipients were SARS-CoV-2 seropositive at baseline. Nearly half of unique spike-specific TCRs reportedly recognized epitopes outside regions mutated in the B.1.351 and B.1.1.7 variants.

The CDR3, cysteine through phenylalanine, is 15 amino acids long. Just the 45-base CDR3 DNA is kept, in frame starting at base 1. For CDR1 and CDR2, the germline V gene (reference sequence) lists LNHDA and SQIVND. Here V drops 0 bases and J drops 3 bases, and the junction holds 4 bases not matched to any gene. The sample's time point label, in plain terms: about 28 days (+/-7) after the second vaccine dose. Because spike-specific TCR depth and breadth did not differ between the two schedules, AZD1222 recipients who got a second dose at roughly 4 weeks were pooled with those who got a second dose at roughly 12 weeks. Vaccinee samples were obtained from the UK trials COV001 and COV002, which included a single-blind randomized controlled phase 2/3 trial of AZD1222 (ChAdOx1 nCoV-19) in healthy adults. For TCRbeta chain sequencing, PBMC samples from trial participants were taken at day 0 and at day 28 after the second dose.

The CDR3 regions of human TCRbeta chains were analyzed by immunosequencing. Processing in the source paper ran as follows. TCRs in the repertoires were matched against a reference library of SARS-CoV-2-specific TCRs that had been generated with the MIRA antigen-specificity platform. Breadth was defined as the fraction of unique TCRs that were SARS-CoV-2-associated. Depth was defined as the fraction of total T cells that were SARS-CoV-2-associated. Using the MIRA data, each spike-specific TCR was assigned both to the spike region to which the TCR was reactive and to a CD4 or CD8 class. Log10-transformed breadth and depth values were compared by one-way ANOVA with Sidak's multiple comparisons tests. What TCRdb holds here is the immuneACCESS table cut down to in-frame rearrangements. Part of the clones is not present; checked against another copy, under half of the missing clones reflect an unresolved V gene, and the others are unexplained. V, J and clone size were drawn from that table, and D and trimming were deduced from the DNA. In all, the sample holds roughly 110,000 clones, and about 90% of those were seen once. The leading ten clones occupy less than 9.5% of the sample.

This sequence originates from an adult who received the AZD1222 COVID-19 vaccine. The V and J genes are TRBV19 and TRBJ2-7, and 8 junction bases match TRBD2. The source was peripheral blood, collected 28 days after the second AZD1222 dose. Here the CDR3 is given as CASSIEGGLVYEQYF. The DNA sequence is TGTGCCAGTAGTATAGAGGGGGGACTAGTCTACGAGCAGTACTTC.